This T cell receptor beta chain was identified during a study of blood T cell repertoires in COVID-19. Clones were read by immunoSEQ multiplex PCR, and TCRdb kept only the in-frame ones, dropping some. Among more than 95,000 clones listed, around 85% were seen once. Germline CDR1 SNHLY, CDR2 FYNNEI. The CDR3 contains 20 residues. Trimming cost V 3 bases and J 4 bases; bases outside gene matches: 21. The rearrangement uses TRBV2 and TRBJ2-3, with 8 bases fitting TRBD2. Sequenced sample: peripheral blood. This TCR was recovered from a man aged 30-40 years with COVID-19, enrolled during active disease. CDR3 nucleotide sequence: TGTGCCAGCAGTGATAGGTGGAGCGGGAGAGGGGGATCAATCTCAGATACGCAGTATTTT. Its protein is CASSDRWSGRGGSISDTQYF.